This TCR beta chain derives from a study of vaccination effects on CD4 cells after COVID-19. In the study overall: The vaccine given was either BNT162b2 or mRNA-1273, in two doses. General observations from the study: Just 1 of 255 vaccine-induced clones in healthy recipients was cross-reactive.

Per germline, CDR1 DFQATT and CDR2 SNEGSKA (reference sequence). This CDR3 is built from 11 residues. Clones were read by immunoSEQ multiplex PCR, and TCRdb kept only the in-frame ones, dropping some. This sample has more than 50,000 clones, with around 81% found just once. Antigen-specific CD4+ T cells were expanded (with viral peptide pools) by the ViraFEST assay ahead of sequencing. Cultured cells yielded isolated CD4+ T cells after 10 days. Half-medium replacement with IL-2 medium occurred on days 3 and 7. Concerning this clone: Its antigen is unidentified.

The clonotype was recovered from a human donor who received a COVID-19 vaccine. The chain employs TRBV20-1 and TRBJ1-1, with D possibly matching TRBD1 (6 bases). Sample: CD4+ T cells from PBMCs cultured with HCoV-229E spike peptides, taken before COVID-19 vaccination. The CDR3 loop is CTIRRGDEAFF. The CDR3 DNA reads as TGCACCATCCGAAGGGGGGATGAAGCTTTCTTT.